This T cell receptor (beta chain) comes out of a study of metastatic and nonmetastatic thyroid tumors. About the study: Comparison of repertoires was carried out across blood and tumor or nodule tissue from malignant and benign thyroid patients.

In the case of this clone: Its antigen is still unknown.

Study-level findings and limits: Patients with malignant thyroid tumors reportedly had significantly higher TCR beta diversity than those with benign nodules, in blood and tumor.

Nobody among the patients had been given any treatment before thyroid surgery. Original data processing: What underpinned the distant-metastasis classifier for papillary thyroid cancer was the set of CDR3 differences across clinicopathological groups. MiXCR re-clonotyped the PCR reads for TCRdb. TCRdb's processing, not the study's, gives the V and J calls here. The sample lists around 70,000 clones, around 18% occurring once. Trimming cost V 7 bases and J 6 bases, with 10 bases left between them. The CDR3 covers 12 residues. From germline, CDR1 is SGHRS and CDR2 YFSETQ. The V call is TRBV5-1, the J call TRBJ2-2; weak D call: TRBD1 (6 bases). Sequencing was performed on blood. This receptor was obtained from a female donor with papillary thyroid cancer or a benign thyroid nodule (not recorded which). Some clones in this sample may be carry-over from other donors' samples. The CDR3 region is CASHRVPGELFF. The CDR3 bases are TGCGCCAGCCACAGGGTCCCCGGGGAGCTGTTTTTT.